The T cell receptor beta chain described here comes from a study of cytomegalovirus exposure and HLA in healthy donors. Study outcomes and limitations: Earlier results showed most TCR beta V segments being productive about 87% or about 30% of the time.

Nominally healthy donors provided the samples, though records likely missed some immune exposures. The CDR3 has 16 amino acids. Trimming removed 0 bases from V and 3 bases from J; junction bases left unmatched: 3. CDR1 MNHEY and CDR2 SMNVEV come from the germline V gene (reference sequence). PCR primers comprised 60 Vbeta and 13 Jbeta primers. TCRdb keeps only in-frame clones here, not all; method: immunoSEQ multiplex PCR. The repertoire includes 120,000 to 150,000 clones, roughly 76% of them detected once, and about 1.3% sits in the top ten. The count of this clone is one. Its antigen is unknown. Sequencing was carried out using PBMCs. The chain recombines TRBV27 with TRBJ2-1; 9 positions agree with TRBD1. The sequence was collected from a female donor in good health and CMV-seronegative. For the CDR3, the DNA is TGTGCCAGCAGTTTATCGGGACAGGGCTTCTACAATGAGCAGTTCTTC. Protein: CASSLSGQGFYNEQFF.